This TCR beta chain was found in a study of T-cell reconstitution after alpha-beta-depleted transplantation in children. Study-wide points: After one year, T-cell counts and TCRbeta diversity mostly came from new T cells. Some patients showed high day-60 TCRbeta diversity, which derived from surviving recipient T cells and thymic progenitors. Several hundred graft clones that had expanded were reportedly the source of alpha-beta T cells about two months after transplant.

Preparation of the TCRbeta library involved a method that used unique molecular identifiers. TCRdb re-analysed the PCR reads in MiXCR, keeping a single row per CDR3 protein. The sample comprises about 980,000 distinct CDR3 sequences, 25% to 30% of which are singletons, and 28% rests with the top ten. A remark on this clonotype: No antigen is known for it.

The CDR3 runs 13 residues. Germline CDR1 DFQATT, CDR2 SNEGSKA (reference sequence). V was cut by 3 bases and J by 4 bases, with 12 bases left in between. The source material was PBMCs, mostly from graft donor cells, sampled 360 days after TCRalphabeta/CD19-depleted stem cell transplant. The V gene is TRBV20-1, the J gene TRBJ2-5; a weak D match, TRBD1 (5 bases). This receptor was taken from a boy in the first two years of life who had a stem cell transplant for SCID, so the T cells may come from the graft donor. The CDR3, as DNA: TGCAGTGCTAGGGGCAGGGATGGAGAGACCCAGTACTTC. Translation: CSARGRDGETQYF.